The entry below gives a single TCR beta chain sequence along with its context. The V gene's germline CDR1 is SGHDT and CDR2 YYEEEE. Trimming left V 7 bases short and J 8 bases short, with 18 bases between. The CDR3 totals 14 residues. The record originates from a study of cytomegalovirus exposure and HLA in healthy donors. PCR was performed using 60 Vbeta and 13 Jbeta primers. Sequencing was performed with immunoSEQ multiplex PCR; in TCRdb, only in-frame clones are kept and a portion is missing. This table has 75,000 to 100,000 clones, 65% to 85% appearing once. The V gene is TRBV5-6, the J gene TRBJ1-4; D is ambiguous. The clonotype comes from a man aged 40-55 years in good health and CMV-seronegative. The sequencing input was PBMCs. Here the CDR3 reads CASGEGQFGEKLFF. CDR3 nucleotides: TGTGCCAGCGGCGAAGGTCAATTCGGGGAAAAACTGTTTTTT.